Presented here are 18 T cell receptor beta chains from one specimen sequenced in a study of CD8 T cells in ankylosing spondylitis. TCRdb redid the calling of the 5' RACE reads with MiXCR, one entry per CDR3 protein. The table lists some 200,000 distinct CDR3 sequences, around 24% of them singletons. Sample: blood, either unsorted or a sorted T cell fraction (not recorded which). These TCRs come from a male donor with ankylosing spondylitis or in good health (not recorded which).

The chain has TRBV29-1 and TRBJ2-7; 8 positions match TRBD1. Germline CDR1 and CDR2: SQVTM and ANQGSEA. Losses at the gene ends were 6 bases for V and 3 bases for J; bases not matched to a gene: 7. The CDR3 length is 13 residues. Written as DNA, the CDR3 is TGCAGCGTAAATGGACAGGGAGGCTACGAGCAGTACTTC. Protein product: CSVNGQGGYEQYF.

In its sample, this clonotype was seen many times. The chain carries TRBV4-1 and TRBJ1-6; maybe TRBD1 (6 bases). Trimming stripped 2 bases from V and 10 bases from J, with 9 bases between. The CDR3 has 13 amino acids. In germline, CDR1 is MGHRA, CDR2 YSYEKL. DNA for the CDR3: TGCGCCAGCAGCCAATCCCAGGGGTCACCCCTCCACTTT. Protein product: CASSQSQGSPLHF.

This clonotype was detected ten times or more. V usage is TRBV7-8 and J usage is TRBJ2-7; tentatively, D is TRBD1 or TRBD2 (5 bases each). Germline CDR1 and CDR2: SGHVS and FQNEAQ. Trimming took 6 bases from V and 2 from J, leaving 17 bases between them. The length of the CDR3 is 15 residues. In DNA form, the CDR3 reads TGTGCCAGCAGACTAGACGAGGGACGTCCCTACGAGCAGTACTTC. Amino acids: CASRLDEGRPYEQYF. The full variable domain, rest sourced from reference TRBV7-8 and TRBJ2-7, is GAGVSQSPRYKVAKRGQDVALRCDPISGHVSLFWYQQALGQGPEFLTYFQNEAQLDKSGLPSDRFFAERPEGSVSTLKIQRTQQEDSAVYLCASRLDEGRPYEQYFGPGTRLTVT.

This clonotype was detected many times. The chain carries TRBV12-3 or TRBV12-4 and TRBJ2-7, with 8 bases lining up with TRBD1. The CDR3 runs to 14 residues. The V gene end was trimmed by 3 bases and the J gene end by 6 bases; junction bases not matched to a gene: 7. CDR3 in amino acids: CASSLRQGASEQYF. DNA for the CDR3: TGTGCCAGCAGTTTGAGGCAGGGGGCCTCCGAGCAGTACTTC.

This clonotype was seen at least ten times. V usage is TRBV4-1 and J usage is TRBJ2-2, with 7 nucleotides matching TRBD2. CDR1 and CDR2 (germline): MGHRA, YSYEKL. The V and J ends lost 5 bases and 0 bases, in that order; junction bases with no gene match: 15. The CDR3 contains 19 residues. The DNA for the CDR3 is TGCGCCAGCAGCGTCACTAGCGCAGCCACCGTCGCGAACACCGGGGAGCTGTTTTTT. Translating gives CASSVTSAATVANTGELFF.

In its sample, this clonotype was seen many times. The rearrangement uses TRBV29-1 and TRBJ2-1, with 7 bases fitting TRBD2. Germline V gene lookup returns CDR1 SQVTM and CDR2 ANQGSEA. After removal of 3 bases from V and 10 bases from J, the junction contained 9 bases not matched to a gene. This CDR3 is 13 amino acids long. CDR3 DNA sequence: TGCAGCGTTGATTTTTCGGGAGGACGAGAGCAGTTCTTC. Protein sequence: CSVDFSGGREQFF.

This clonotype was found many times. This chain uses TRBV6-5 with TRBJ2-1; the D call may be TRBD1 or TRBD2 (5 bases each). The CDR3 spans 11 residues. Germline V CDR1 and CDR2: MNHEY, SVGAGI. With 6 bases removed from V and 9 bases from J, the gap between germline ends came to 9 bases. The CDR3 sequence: CASSWGSEQFF. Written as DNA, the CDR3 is TGTGCCAGCAGCTGGGGGAGTGAGCAGTTCTTC.

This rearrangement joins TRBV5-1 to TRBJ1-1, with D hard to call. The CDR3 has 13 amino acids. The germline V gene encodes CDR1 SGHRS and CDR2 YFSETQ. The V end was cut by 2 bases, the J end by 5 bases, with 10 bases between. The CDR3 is CASSFRDRTEAFF. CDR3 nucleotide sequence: TGCGCCAGCAGCTTCCGGGATCGGACTGAAGCTTTCTTT. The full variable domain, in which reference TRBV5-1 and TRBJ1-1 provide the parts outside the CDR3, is KAGVTQTPRYLIKTRGQQVTLSCSPISGHRSVSWYQQTPGQGLQFLFEYFSETQRNKGNFPGRFSGRQFSNSRSEMNVSTLELGDSALYLCASSFRDRTEAFFGQGTRLTVV.

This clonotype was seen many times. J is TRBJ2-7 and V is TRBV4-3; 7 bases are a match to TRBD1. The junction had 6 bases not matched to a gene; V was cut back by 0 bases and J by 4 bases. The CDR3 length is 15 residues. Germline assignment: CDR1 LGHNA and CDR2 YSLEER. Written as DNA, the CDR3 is TGCGCCAGCAGCCAAGATATCACAGGGGCATACGAGCAGTACTTC. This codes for CASSQDITGAYEQYF.

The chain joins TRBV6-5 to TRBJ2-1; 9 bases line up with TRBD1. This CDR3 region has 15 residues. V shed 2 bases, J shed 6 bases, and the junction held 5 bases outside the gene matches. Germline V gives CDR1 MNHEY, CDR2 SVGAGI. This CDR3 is CASSYRTGASNEQFF. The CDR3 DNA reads TGTGCCAGCAGTTACAGGACAGGGGCTTCCAATGAGCAGTTCTTC.

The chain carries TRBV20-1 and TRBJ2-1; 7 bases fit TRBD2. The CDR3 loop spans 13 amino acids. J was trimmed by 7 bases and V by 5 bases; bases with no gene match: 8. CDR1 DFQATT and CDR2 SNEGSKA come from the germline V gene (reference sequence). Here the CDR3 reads CSARGGRGNEQFF. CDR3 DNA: TGCAGTGCTCGAGGCGGGAGAGGGAATGAGCAGTTCTTC.

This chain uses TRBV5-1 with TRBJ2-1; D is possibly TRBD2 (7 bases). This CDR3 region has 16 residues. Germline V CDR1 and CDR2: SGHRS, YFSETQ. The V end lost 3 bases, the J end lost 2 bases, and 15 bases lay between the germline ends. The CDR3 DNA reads TGCGCCAGCAGCTCCTCGGGGGGCGGGACCTACAATGAGCAGTTCTTC. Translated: CASSSSGGGTYNEQFF.

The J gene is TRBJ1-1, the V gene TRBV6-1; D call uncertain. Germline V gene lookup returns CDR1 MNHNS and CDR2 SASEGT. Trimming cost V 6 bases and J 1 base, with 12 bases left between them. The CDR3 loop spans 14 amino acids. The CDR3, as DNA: TGTGCCAGCAGCGTTGCCACTGCGAACACTGAAGCTTTCTTT. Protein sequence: CASSVATANTEAFF.

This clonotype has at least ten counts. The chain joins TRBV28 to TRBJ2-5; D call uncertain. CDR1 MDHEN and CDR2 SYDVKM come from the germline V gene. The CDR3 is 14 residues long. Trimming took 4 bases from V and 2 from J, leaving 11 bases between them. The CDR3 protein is CASSSSWLQETQYF. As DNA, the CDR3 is TGTGCCAGCAGTTCCTCTTGGTTACAAGAGACCCAGTACTTC.

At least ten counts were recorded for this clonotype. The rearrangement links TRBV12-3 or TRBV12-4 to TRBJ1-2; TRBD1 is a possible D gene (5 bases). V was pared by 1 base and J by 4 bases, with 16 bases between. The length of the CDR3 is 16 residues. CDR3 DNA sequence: TGTGCCAGCAGTTTAGGGGGGACCTCTCGTAGCTATGGCTACACCTTC. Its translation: CASSLGGTSRSYGYTF.

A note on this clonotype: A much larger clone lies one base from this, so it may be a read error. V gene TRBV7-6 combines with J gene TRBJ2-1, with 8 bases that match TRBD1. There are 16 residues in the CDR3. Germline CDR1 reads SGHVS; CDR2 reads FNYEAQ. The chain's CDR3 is CASSLAQGAGYNQQFF. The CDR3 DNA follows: TGTGCCAGCAGCTTAGCGCAGGGGGCTGGCTACAATCAGCAGTTCTTC.

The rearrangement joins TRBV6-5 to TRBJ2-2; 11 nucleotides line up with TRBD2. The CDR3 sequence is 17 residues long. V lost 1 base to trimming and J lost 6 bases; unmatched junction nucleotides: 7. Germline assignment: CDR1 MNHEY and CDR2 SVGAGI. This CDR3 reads CASSYYRSGRGAGELFF. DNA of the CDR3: TGTGCCAGCAGTTACTACCGTAGCGGGAGGGGTGCCGGGGAGCTGTTTTTT.

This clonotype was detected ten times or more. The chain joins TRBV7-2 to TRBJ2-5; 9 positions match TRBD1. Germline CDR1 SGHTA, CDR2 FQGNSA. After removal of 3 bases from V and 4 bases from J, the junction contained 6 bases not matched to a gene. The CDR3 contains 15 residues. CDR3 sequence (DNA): TGTGCCAGCAGCTTCGGGACAGGGCGAGGAGAGACCCAGTACTTC. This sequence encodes CASSFGTGRGETQYF.